What follows is one T cell receptor beta chain and its context. The target antigen is unknown. This record belongs to a study of T-cell memory formation after mild COVID-19. Study-level results: Some clones that responded were present in memory (sampled pre-infection), which suggests cross-reactive memory joined.

Using its own MiXCR run on the 5' RACE reads, TCRdb lists one record per CDR3 protein. The sample consists of around 200,000 distinct CDR3 sequences, approximately 17% of them appearing once. The sequence derives from a man younger than 30 who had mild COVID-19 (a few samples of this study predate the infection). Cell type and time point are not known. What was sequenced was PBMCs or a T cell subset sorted from them (not recorded which).

The CDR3, as DNA: TGTGCCAGCAGCCTAACTAGGTTTGCAGATACGCAGTATTTT. Amino acid sequence: CASSLTRFADTQYF. This sequence joins TRBV7-2 and TRBJ2-3; D is possibly TRBD2 (5 bases). CDR3 length: 14 residues. Trimming removed 5 bases from V and 4 bases from J, with 13 bases in between. Germline V lookup: CDR1 SGHTA, CDR2 FQGNSA.